These T cell receptor beta chains were read from a single sample in a study of blood T cell repertoires in COVID-19. TCRdb's table, derived via immunoSEQ multiplex PCR, lists solely in-frame clones and lacks some. This table has approximately 110,000 clones, 70% to 90% appearing once. Sequenced material: peripheral blood. The source is a man aged 35-49 years with acute or convalescent COVID-19. Both conserved end residues are part of each CDR3. The D gene is left open where the match is weak. Some rows have no size entry. The others give once, few or many, or a class for an expanded clone.

abundance,d_gene,j_gene,v_gene,CDR3nt,CDR3aa
.,.,TRBJ1-1,TRBV5-1,TGCGCCAGCAGCTTGATGGCCGGAGGGATGAACACTGAAGCTTTCTTT,CASSLMAGGMNTEAFF
.,.,TRBJ1-5,TRBV15,TGTGCCACCAGCAGAGACAGTCAGCCCCAGCATTTT,CATSRDSQPQHF
.,.,TRBJ1-4,TRBV5-1,TGCGCCAGCAGCTTGGTAGCGGGGGCGGGAGAAAAACTGTTTTTT,CASSLVAGAGEKLFF
once,TRBD1,TRBJ2-7,TRBV2,TGTGCCAGCAACCCTGGACAGGTCTCCTACGAGCAGTACTTC,CASNPGQVSYEQYF
.,.,TRBJ1-4,TRBV6-5,TGTGCCAGCAGTTACTCACAGGGAAATGAAAAACTGTTTTTT,CASSYSQGNEKLFF
.,TRBD2,TRBJ2-1,TRBV2,TGTGCCAGCAGTGCGGACGTAGTCCTAGCGGCGGAAAACAATGAGCAGTTCTTC,CASSADVVLAAENNEQFF
.,.,TRBJ2-3,TRBV24-1,TGTGCCACCAGTGACACCCCTTTAGCAGATACGCAGTATTTT,CATSDTPLADTQYF
.,.,TRBJ2-7,TRBV3-1/TRBV3-2,TGTGCCAGCAGCTGGCTAGGGGCCAACGAGCAGTACTTC,CASSWLGANEQYF
.,.,TRBJ2-2,TRBV29-1,TGCAGCGTTGAAGGAGCCCGCGGGGAGCTGTTTTTT,CSVEGARGELFF
.,TRBD1,TRBJ1-1,TRBV7-6,TGTGCCAGCAGCCGGGACAGGGGGAGTGCTTTCTTT,CASSRDRGSAFF
.,TRBD2,TRBJ2-3,TRBV2,TGTGCCAGCAGTTGGCTCGGGACTAGCGGGGTGTCGTCGAAGACAGATACGCAGTATTTT,CASSWLGTSGVSSKTDTQYF
.,.,TRBJ1-2,TRBV7-2,TGTGCCAGCAGCTTAGCGCAACAGAAGGATGGCTACACCTTC,CASSLAQQKDGYTF
few,.,TRBJ1-5,TRBV2,TGTGCCAGCAGTGCAGGGAGCAATCAGCCCCAGCATTTT,CASSAGSNQPQHF
.,TRBD2,TRBJ2-3,TRBV9,TGTGCCAGCAGCGTAGTGACTAGCGGGTGGGATACGCAGTATTTT,CASSVVTSGWDTQYF
.,.,TRBJ2-6,TRBV6-6,TGTGCCAGCAGTCAGGACAGTTCCGTCTCTGGGGCCAACGTCCTGACTTTC,CASSQDSSVSGANVLTF
.,TRBD2,TRBJ2-7,TRBV6-6,TGTGCCAGCAGTTACGGTCTAGCGGGGGCCGCGTACGAGCAGTACTTC,CASSYGLAGAAYEQYF
.,TRBD2,TRBJ2-2,TRBV11-3,TGTGCCAGCAGCTCCACCCTAGGACTAGCGGGGTTTCGCGGGGAGCTGTTTTTT,CASSSTLGLAGFRGELFF
.,.,TRBJ2-7,TRBV24-1,TGTGCCACCGCCAGTTCGCGTGGGGGCCGGGACGAGCAGTACTTC,CATASSRGGRDEQYF
.,.,TRBJ1-2,TRBV7-9,TGTGCCAGCAGCTTAGTAGCGGGGTCTGGCTACACCTTC,CASSLVAGSGYTF
.,TRBD1,TRBJ2-7,TRBV12-3/TRBV12-4,TGTGCCAGCAGTTTTGGGACAGGGAACGAGCAGTACTTC,CASSFGTGNEQYF
.,TRBD2,TRBJ2-1,TRBV2,TGTGCCAGCAGGCTAGCGGGGGTAATGAGGGAGCAGTTCTTC,CASRLAGVMREQFF
once,.,TRBJ2-2,TRBV24-1,TGTGCCACCAGAGGGGCCGGGGAGCTGTTTTTT,CATRGAGELFF
.,TRBD2,TRBJ2-5,TRBV9,TGTGCCAGCAGCGATCGACTAGCGGGGGGGCAAGAGACCCAGTACTTC,CASSDRLAGGQETQYF
.,TRBD1,TRBJ2-3,TRBV24-1,TGTGCCACCAGTGATTTGCCCGGACAGGGAACAGATACGCAGTATTTT,CATSDLPGQGTDTQYF
.,TRBD2,TRBJ2-3,TRBV4-1,TGCGCCAGCAGCCAAGAAATGCTAGCGGGGAGAGATACGCAGTATTTT,CASSQEMLAGRDTQYF
.,TRBD1,TRBJ1-2,TRBV5-1,TGCGCCAGCAGCTCGGGGACAGAACTCTATGGCTACACCTTC,CASSSGTELYGYTF
once,TRBD2,TRBJ2-1,TRBV3-1/TRBV3-2,TGTGCCAGCAGCCCTGGACTAGCGGGGGGGCCGGATGAGCAGTTCTTC,CASSPGLAGGPDEQFF
once,TRBD2,TRBJ2-1,TRBV24-1,TGCGCCACCAGTGATCCCACCGGGGGGATCTACAATGAGCAGTTCTTC,CATSDPTGGIYNEQFF
.,.,TRBJ1-3,TRBV11-2,TGTGCCAGCAGCTTACAGGGCACGGGGGGAGGAAACACCATATATTTT,CASSLQGTGGGNTIYF
.,.,TRBJ2-1,TRBV3-1/TRBV3-2,TGTGCCAGCAGCCTGGCAAACAATGAGCAGTTCTTC,CASSLANNEQFF
few,.,TRBJ2-7,TRBV14,TGTGCCAGCAGCCTTCTGGGGCCGATAAGCTACGAGCAGTACTTC,CASSLLGPISYEQYF
.,.,TRBJ1-5,TRBV12-3/TRBV12-4,TGTGCCAGCAGTGGACAGCTAGGGCCCCAGCATTTT,CASSGQLGPQHF
few,.,TRBJ1-1,TRBV6-6,TGTGCCAGCAGTTACTCGGGGTGGGGAGCCACTGAAGCTTTCTTT,CASSYSGWGATEAFF
.,.,TRBJ2-1,TRBV21-1,TGTGCCAGCAGCAAAGCGCGACAGGGGGTCTACAATGAGCAGTTCTTC,CASSKARQGVYNEQFF
.,TRBD1,TRBJ2-7,TRBV13,TGTGCCAGCAGCTTAGGGGTGATACAGGGGTCGACCTACGAGCAGTACTTC,CASSLGVIQGSTYEQYF
.,.,TRBJ1-1,TRBV19,TGTGCCAGTAGTATCTTGTCTTCGGACACTGAAGCTTTCTTT,CASSILSSDTEAFF
.,TRBD2,TRBJ2-1,TRBV19,TGTGCCAGCTCCCGTAGCGGGGGGGCCAATGAGCAGTTCTTC,CASSRSGGANEQFF
.,.,TRBJ2-3,TRBV5-1,TGCGCCAGCAGCCCCTCCCTTCAGGGAAGCACAGATACGCAGTATTTT,CASSPSLQGSTDTQYF
.,.,TRBJ2-3,TRBV7-9,TGTGCCAGCAGCTTAGACAGGGCCAGCGGTACAGATACGCAGTATTTT,CASSLDRASGTDTQYF